The next 6 T cell receptor beta chains were all read from a single sample in a study of blood T cell repertoires in COVID-19. Here immunoSEQ multiplex PCR was the method, and the copy in TCRdb shows in-frame clones only, minus some. The sample yields roughly 170,000 clones, about 87% seen once. Sequenced material: peripheral blood. The origin of the receptors is a woman under 30 who had recovered from COVID-19.

This clone turned up a few times. V usage is TRBV7-2 and J usage is TRBJ1-6, with 7 bases that match TRBD1. This CDR3 is built from 14 residues. The J segment lost 6 bases and the V segment lost 5 bases, leaving 4 bases of the junction unmatched. CDR1 and CDR2 (germline): SGHTA, FQGNSA. CDR3 region: CASSLRDSNSPLHF. CDR3 nucleotide sequence: TGTGCCAGCAGCCTACGGGACAGTAATTCACCCCTCCACTTT.

V and J are TRBV5-8 and TRBJ1-2; no clear D gene. CDR1 is SGHTS, CDR2 YDEGEE, per germline. With 7 bases removed from V and 4 bases from J, the gap between germline ends came to 14 bases. This CDR3 region has 13 residues. As DNA, the CDR3 is TGTGCCAGCGGGCCAGGTAGATTCTATGGCTACACCTTC. Translation: CASGPGRFYGYTF.

The rearrangement uses TRBV7-9 and TRBJ2-7; D is possibly TRBD2 (5 bases). This CDR3 has 11 residues. Trimming left V 3 bases short and J 5 bases short, with 5 bases between. Germline V gene lookup returns CDR1 SEHNR and CDR2 FQNEAQ (reference sequence). The CDR3 DNA is TGTGCCAGCAGCTTGGAGGACGAGCAGTACTTC. The encoded protein is CASSLEDEQYF.

The CDR3 coding sequence is TGTGCCAGCAGCTTAGGACTAGCGGGGACAGAGACCCAGTACTTC. This translates into CASSLGLAGTETQYF. The chain links TRBV7-3 to TRBJ2-5, with 12 positions matching TRBD2. The trim removed 2 bases at V and 4 bases at J, leaving 2 bases unmatched. Per germline, CDR1 SGHTA and CDR2 FQGTGA. The CDR3 runs to 15 residues.

This chain links TRBV19 with TRBJ1-1; maybe TRBD1 (5 bases). V lost 5 bases and J lost 3, with 19 bases in between. CDR3 length equals 16 residues. Germline V CDR1 and CDR2: LNHDA, SQIVND (reference sequence). CDR3 amino acids: CASSLRVQGRDTEAFF. The CDR3 DNA reads as TGTGCCAGTAGTTTAAGAGTGCAGGGAAGGGACACTGAAGCTTTCTTT.

The chain employs TRBV15 and TRBJ2-6; D is ambiguous. V dropped 5 bases and J dropped 1 base, with 9 bases sitting between them. Per germline, CDR1 LNHNV and CDR2 YYDKDF (reference sequence). This CDR3 region has 15 residues. The CDR3 region has the DNA TGTGCCACCAGCCCGTATGTATCTGGGGCCAACGTCCTGACTTTC. Amino acids: CATSPYVSGANVLTF.